The 18 T cell receptor beta chains below were found in one sample sequenced in a study of T-cell memory formation after mild COVID-19. TCRdb re-derived calls from the 5' RACE reads in MiXCR, one entry per CDR3 protein. Of 110,000 to 150,000 distinct CDR3 sequences listed, approximately 26% are singletons. The sequenced material came from PBMCs or a T cell subset sorted from them (not recorded which). These receptor sequences come from an adult woman who had mild COVID-19 (a few samples of this study predate the infection). Cell type and time point are not known.

This clonotype was seen many times. The rearrangement links TRBV15 to TRBJ2-2, with a weak D call TRBD2 (5 bases). V gave up 4 bases and J gave up 1 base, with 10 bases separating them. CDR1 is LNHNV, CDR2 YYDKDF, per germline (reference sequence). The CDR3 has 15 residues. CDR3 sequence reads: CATSTLVWNTGELFF. CDR3 in DNA: TGTGCCACCAGCACACTAGTGTGGAACACCGGGGAGCTGTTTTTT.

This clonotype was counted only a few times. This chain uses TRBV7-9 with TRBJ2-7, with 7 bases that match TRBD1. The CDR3 covers 15 residues. V shed 1 base, J shed 5 bases, and the junction held 8 bases outside the gene matches. Germline CDR1 is SEHNR and CDR2 is FQNEAQ (reference sequence). The CDR3 DNA sequence: TGTGCCAGCAGCTTAGATCTGGGACAGAGGAACGAGCAGTACTTC. This sequence encodes CASSLDLGQRNEQYF. Supplemented by reference TRBV7-9 and TRBJ2-7, the full variable domain reads DTGVSQNPRHKITKRGQNVTFRCDPISEHNRLYWYRQTLGQGPEFLTYFQNEAQLEKSRLLSDRFSAERPKGSFSTLEIQRTEQGDSAMYLCASSLDLGQRNEQYFGPGTRLTVT.

The V gene is TRBV6-1, the J gene TRBJ1-1; no clear D gene. Between the trimmed V and J ends, which lost 0 bases and 4 bases, there was a span of 24 bases. CDR3 length equals 19 residues. Germline lookup yields CDR1 MNHNS and CDR2 SASEGT. The CDR3 loop reads CASSEALGFLGSLGTEAFF. Here the CDR3 DNA reads TGTGCCAGCAGTGAAGCCCTTGGATTTCTGGGGAGCTTGGGCACTGAAGCTTTCTTT.

This clonotype was counted many times. This chain connects TRBV7-2 to TRBJ2-1; D is undetermined. The length of the CDR3 is 12 residues. Germline V gives CDR1 SGHTA, CDR2 FQGNSA. The germline V and J ends were trimmed by 2 bases and 3 bases, with 2 bases remaining between them. CDR3 residues: CASSLNYNEQFF. CDR3 DNA sequence: TGTGCCAGCAGCTTAAACTACAATGAGCAGTTCTTC.

This clonotype has more than one count but fewer than ten. The V gene is TRBV12-3 or TRBV12-4, the J gene TRBJ2-5; 7 bases align to TRBD1. Losses at the gene ends were 7 bases for V and 0 bases for J; bases not matched to a gene: 11. This CDR3 has 16 residues. The CDR3 sequence: CASTQGGTRYQETQYF. CDR3 DNA: TGTGCCAGCACCCAAGGGGGCACCAGGTACCAAGAGACCCAGTACTTC.

Only a few counts were recorded for this clonotype. The genes are TRBV12-3 or TRBV12-4 and TRBJ1-1; TRBD1 agrees at 9 bases. This CDR3 comprises 15 residues. With 6 bases clipped from V and 1 base from J, the junction kept 6 bases outside the gene matches. DNA of the CDR3: TGTGCCAGCAGGGGGACAGGGACGGAGAACACTGAAGCTTTCTTT. Its translation is CASRGTGTENTEAFF.

The CDR3 protein is CASSVASTSEAFF. For the CDR3, the DNA is TGTGCCAGCAGCGTAGCATCGACATCGGAAGCTTTCTTT. The gene calls are TRBV9 and TRBJ1-1; the D is unclear. This CDR3 is 13 amino acids long. Germline CDR1 reads SGDLS; CDR2 reads YYNGEE. V dropped 0 bases and J dropped 8 bases, with 11 bases sitting between them.

The chain joins TRBV9 to TRBJ2-5; 8 bases are shared with TRBD1. This CDR3 comprises 16 residues. Unmatched junction bases numbered 8, after V lost 0 bases and J lost 4 bases. CDR1 and CDR2 from the germline V gene are SGDLS and YYNGEE. The CDR3 DNA sequence: TGTGCCAGCAGCGTAGAGGGCAGGGGGCGCGGAGAGACCCAGTACTTC. It codes for CASSVEGRGRGETQYF.

This chain joins TRBV24-1 and TRBJ2-2; 8 bases fit TRBD1. Germline loops: CDR1 KGHDR, CDR2 SFDVKD. There are 17 residues in the CDR3. The V and J ends lost 5 bases and 3 bases, in that order; junction bases with no gene match: 10. CDR3 sequence reads: CATSAIPDRADTGELFF. The CDR3 DNA reads as TGTGCCACCAGTGCCATCCCGGACAGGGCCGACACCGGGGAGCTGTTTTTT.

The chain joins TRBV7-9 to TRBJ1-2; 11 bases are shared with TRBD1. V gave up 5 bases and J gave up 4 bases; unmatched junction bases: 6. Germline values: CDR1 SEHNR, CDR2 FQNEAQ (reference sequence). This CDR3 has 15 residues. The CDR3 DNA is TGTGCCAGCAGCCTAACCGGGACAGGGGGCTATGGCTACACCTTC. Its translation: CASSLTGTGGYGYTF.

This clonotype was found a few times. The genes are TRBV9 and TRBJ2-2; 8 bases line up with TRBD1. Germline CDR1 is SGDLS and CDR2 is YYNGEE. V shed 3 bases and J 11 bases; nucleotides not matched to a gene: 3. The CDR3 contains 12 residues. DNA of the CDR3: TGTGCCAGCAGCGAAGGACAGGGAGAGCTGTTTTTT. As protein: CASSEGQGELFF. Filled out from reference TRBV9 and TRBJ2-2, the complete variable domain reads DSGVTQTPKHLITATGQRVTLRCSPRSGDLSVYWYQQSLDQGLQFLIQYYNGEERAKGNILERFSAQQFPDLHSELNLSSLELGDSALYFCASSEGQGELFFGEGSRLTVL.

J is TRBJ1-1 and V is TRBV7-9; tentatively, D is TRBD1 (5 bases). CDR1 is SEHNR and CDR2 is FQNEAQ in the germline V gene (reference sequence). The CDR3 sequence is 14 residues long. Trimming took 0 bases from V and 6 from J, leaving 11 bases between them. The chain's CDR3 is CASSLAMGLSEAFF. CDR3 bases: TGTGCCAGCAGCTTAGCCATGGGGCTGTCTGAAGCTTTCTTT.

This chain links TRBV6-2 or TRBV6-3 with TRBJ2-7; 7 positions match TRBD1. CDR3 size: 15 residues. Germline assignment: CDR1 MNHEY and CDR2 SVGEGT. V lost 6 bases to trimming and J lost 3 bases; unmatched junction nucleotides: 11. The DNA for the CDR3 is TGTGCCAGCAGCCCCTTGTCGGGACAGCTCTACGAGCAGTACTTC. This encodes CASSPLSGQLYEQYF.

At least ten counts were recorded for this clonotype. In DNA form, the CDR3 reads TGTGCCAGCACGACTAGCGGGGGGGCTGAGCAGTTCTTC. It yields the protein CASTTSGGAEQFF. The chain carries TRBV2 and TRBJ2-1; 14 bases fit TRBD2. Germline assignment: CDR1 SNHLY and CDR2 FYNNEI. V dropped 7 bases and J dropped 9; count of bases not matched to a gene: 2. The CDR3 spans 13 residues.

This clonotype was counted only a few times. J is TRBJ2-1 and V is TRBV3-1, with D possibly matching TRBD2 (5 bases). V was clipped by 3 bases and J by 10 bases, with 16 bases between them. Per the germline V gene, CDR1 is LGHDT and CDR2 is YNNKEL (reference sequence). CDR3 length: 14 amino acids. CDR3: CASSQTGNMKEQFF. In nucleotides, the CDR3 is TGTGCCAGCAGCCAGACGGGAAATATGAAGGAGCAGTTCTTC.

The genes are TRBV20-1 and TRBJ2-3, with D unclear. CDR1 and CDR2 from the germline V gene are DFQATT and SNEGSKA (reference sequence). The CDR3 spans 11 residues. Trimming stripped 3 bases from V and 5 bases from J, with 6 bases between. CDR3 bases: TGCAGTGCTAGGGCCTTAGATACGCAGTATTTT. It encodes CSARALDTQYF.

DNA of the CDR3: TGTGCCAGCAGCGTAGGGGACAGCTTCTATGGCTACACCTTC. This sequence encodes CASSVGDSFYGYTF. The rearrangement joins TRBV9 to TRBJ1-2, with TRBD1 identical over 7 bases. The CDR3 loop spans 14 amino acids. V dropped 0 bases and J dropped 4; count of bases not matched to a gene: 3. Germline CDR1 SGDLS, CDR2 YYNGEE.

The gene calls are TRBV24-1 and TRBJ1-2; D perhaps matches TRBD1 (6 bases). Germline loops: CDR1 KGHDR, CDR2 SFDVKD. V was shortened by 11 bases and J by 3 bases, with 15 bases between the two germline ends. The CDR3 sequence is 13 residues long. This chain's CDR3 is CAIKGGRDYGYTF. The CDR3 bases are TGTGCCATAAAGGGGGGGCGCGACTATGGCTACACCTTC.